Shown below are 14 T cell receptor beta chains from a single sample sequenced in a study of vaccination effects on CD4 cells after COVID-19. TCRdb keeps only in-frame clones here, not all; method: immunoSEQ multiplex PCR. The repertoire has approximately 11,000 clones, roughly 70% of them found once; the top ten carry 8% to 10%. ViraFEST used viral peptide pools to expand antigen-specific CD4+ T cells before sequencing. The authors isolated CD4+ T cells after about 10 days of culture. Participants received two doses of either the BNT162b2 or mRNA-1273 vaccine. These receptors have no known antigen. The source was CD4+ T cells from PBMCs cultured with SARS-CoV-2 spike peptides, collected after COVID-19 vaccination. The origin of the receptors is a human donor who received a COVID-19 vaccine.

This chain uses TRBV7-9 with TRBJ1-2; 10 bases map to TRBD1. The germline CDR1 and CDR2 sequences are SEHNR and FQNEAQ (reference sequence). The CDR3 has 16 amino acids. The junction had 5 bases not matched to a gene; V was cut back by 2 bases and J by 2 bases. Here the CDR3 reads CASSLLTGQGNYGYTF. CDR3 sequence (DNA): TGTGCCAGCAGCTTATTAACGGGACAGGGGAACTATGGCTACACCTTC. The full variable domain, its missing parts supplied by reference TRBV7-9 and TRBJ1-2, is DTGVSQNPRHKITKRGQNVTFRCDPISEHNRLYWYRQTLGQGPEFLTYFQNEAQLEKSRLLSDRFSAERPKGSFSTLEIQRTEQGDSAMYLCASSLLTGQGNYGYTFGSGTRLTVV.

This clone appeared once. V usage is TRBV5-1 and J usage is TRBJ2-1; D is uncertain. With 7 bases removed from V and 9 bases from J, the gap between germline ends came to 14 bases. CDR3 size: 12 residues. Germline V CDR1 and CDR2: SGHRS, YFSETQ. CDR3 amino acids: CASGERASEQFF. The CDR3 DNA is TGCGCCAGCGGGGAAAGGGCGAGTGAGCAGTTCTTC.

This clone was seen once. The chain employs TRBV12-3 or TRBV12-4 and TRBJ1-5, with a weak D call TRBD1 (6 bases). CDR3 length equals 13 residues. V lost 6 bases and J 4 bases, leaving 10 bases between the germline ends. CDR3 bases: TGTGCCAGCAGACCCACAGGGAATCAGCCCCAGCATTTT. Residues: CASRPTGNQPQHF.

The chain combines TRBV7-2 with TRBJ1-1; TRBD1 is a possible D gene (5 bases). In germline, CDR1 is SGHTA, CDR2 FQGNSA. V lost 4 bases, J lost 6 bases, and 12 bases lay in between. This CDR3 contains 13 residues. The CDR3 reads CASSSPPGSEAFF. In nucleotides, the CDR3 is TGTGCCAGCAGCTCCCCCCCAGGGTCTGAAGCTTTCTTT.

This clone was observed a few times. This chain uses TRBV7-8 with TRBJ1-1, with a possible D match to TRBD1 (6 bases). The CDR3 loop spans 13 amino acids. Looked up from germline, CDR1 is SGHVS and CDR2 is FQNEAQ. Trimming took 5 bases from V and 7 from J, leaving 14 bases between them. CDR3 sequence: CASSIQGLGEAFF. The DNA for the CDR3 is TGTGCCAGCAGCATACAGGGCCTTGGTGAAGCTTTCTTT.

This clone was detected a few times. V usage is TRBV4-1 and J usage is TRBJ1-2; 8 bases are a match to TRBD1. Trimming removed 4 bases from V and 2 bases from J; junction bases left unmatched: 9. The germline V gene encodes CDR1 MGHRA and CDR2 YSYEKL. The CDR3 extends over 16 amino acids. CDR3 nucleotides: TGCGCCAGCAGCCGCCTAGGACAGGGAGGGAACTATGGCTACACCTTC. Amino acid sequence: CASSRLGQGGNYGYTF.

The genes are TRBV7-2 and TRBJ1-5, with TRBD1 matching over 8 bases. The germline V gene encodes CDR1 SGHTA and CDR2 FQGNSA. V lost 1 base and J lost 6; bases outside the gene matches: 5. The CDR3 has 15 amino acids. CDR3: CASSLGQGWGQPQHF. The CDR3 bases are TGTGCCAGCAGCTTAGGACAGGGGTGGGGTCAGCCCCAGCATTTT.

The genes are TRBV6-5 and TRBJ1-2, with D hard to call. CDR1 is MNHEY and CDR2 is SVGAGI in the germline V gene. Between the trimmed V and J ends, which lost 6 bases and 1 base, there was a span of 12 bases. The CDR3 loop spans 14 amino acids. CDR3 sequence reads: CASSLGAGNYGYTF. In DNA, the CDR3 is TGTGCCAGCAGCCTGGGAGCCGGTAACTATGGCTACACCTTC.

The CDR3 DNA is TGTGCCAGCAGCGTAGAGGGACAGAGCACAGATACGCAGTATTTT. It yields the protein CASSVEGQSTDTQYF. The J gene is TRBJ2-3, the V gene TRBV9, with 7 nucleotides matching TRBD1. Germline CDR1 SGDLS, CDR2 YYNGEE. Trimming cost V 0 bases and J 0 bases; bases outside gene matches: 1. The CDR3 has 15 amino acids.

The gene calls are TRBV27 and TRBJ1-2; 9 bases are a match to TRBD1. J was trimmed by 4 bases and V by 2 bases; bases with no gene match: 17. Germline CDR1 and CDR2: MNHEY and SMNVEV (reference sequence). CDR3 length: 19 amino acids. The CDR3 DNA reads as TGTGCCAGCAGTTTAGAAGGGCCTCGGGACAGGGAGAAGGGCTATGGCTACACCTTC. Its translation: CASSLEGPRDREKGYGYTF.

This clone qualifies as medium-sized (0.01 to 0.1%). The chain employs TRBV12-3 or TRBV12-4 and TRBJ1-1; D gene unclear. The CDR3 extends over 11 amino acids. V dropped 2 bases and J dropped 11 bases, with 9 bases sitting between them. Here the CDR3 DNA reads TGTGCCAGCAGTTTAATAGGTGTGGCTTTCTTT. Protein product: CASSLIGVAFF.

This chain links TRBV2 with TRBJ1-5; TRBD1 matches 8 bases. The germline gives CDR1 SNHLY, CDR2 FYNNEI. This CDR3 comprises 15 residues. The V and J ends lost 1 base and 6 bases, in that order; junction bases with no gene match: 5. This CDR3 reads CASSEGGRGRQPQHF. The CDR3 DNA is TGTGCCAGCAGTGAAGGAGGCAGGGGGCGTCAGCCCCAGCATTTT.

The J gene is TRBJ2-3, the V gene TRBV4-3, with 9 bases that match TRBD1. This CDR3 region has 15 residues. CDR1 is LGHNA and CDR2 is YSLEER in the germline V gene. V was clipped by 3 bases and J by 6 bases; unmatched bases: 7. CDR3 DNA sequence: TGCGCCAGCAGCCAGGGGGACAGGGACATTGATACGCAGTATTTT. Translation: CASSQGDRDIDTQYF.

The chain is built from TRBV18 and TRBJ1-3, with 8 bases fitting TRBD1. Germline lookup yields CDR1 KGHSH and CDR2 LQKENI. The CDR3 has 14 residues. Losses at the gene ends were 6 bases for V and 1 base for J; bases not matched to a gene: 2. The DNA of the CDR3 is TGTGCCAGCTCCGGACAGGGATCTGGAAACACCATATATTTT. Its protein is CASSGQGSGNTIYF.